Detailed here is one T cell receptor (beta chain). The target of this receptor is not known. The record has no base qualities; no much larger clone is one base away. Participants in the prospective study were aged roughly 18 to 100 years, lived in under 30 United States geographic areas, and enrolled through a virtual design. In the prospective study, cohorts were assigned on the basis of participant-reported clinical history obtained from a screening survey and a study questionnaire. ImmuneRACE Cohort 3 recovered participants were defined by two consecutive negative NP/OP PCR tests, healthcare professional clearance, or symptom resolution. Each participant in the prospective study had whole blood, serum and a nasopharyngeal or oropharyngeal swab collected by mobile phlebotomists. Participants in the prospective study had the option to provide additional blood draws and questionnaires over an approximately 2-month period. Prospective study blood samples were shipped either frozen or at room temperature before DNA extraction.

The immunoSEQ Assay, a bias-controlled multiplex PCR, was used to amplify TCRbeta CDR3 regions from genomic DNA. Per the authors' processing: Nucleated cell counts per sample were estimated from amplification of reference gene primers within the assay. To quantify the absolute abundance of each unique TCRbeta CDR3 rearrangement, sequence reads were collapsed and filtered. For each sample, productive Simpson clonality was calculated as the square root of Simpson's diversity index across productive rearrangements. TCRdb took over this immuneACCESS table, retaining in-frame rearrangements with V and J assigned. Such tables are incomplete; in checked studies, under half of the missing clones stem from an unresolved V gene, and the remainder is unexplained. The D gene and trimming were derived from the DNA, and the V and J assignments and clone size from that table. A total of 150,000 to 200,000 clones appear in this sample, roughly 82% of them only once. The ten largest clonotypes hold 7.5% to 10% of the sample.

This specimen comes from a study of blood T cell repertoires in COVID-19 (dated by TCRdb to 2018 to 2020). Describing the broader study: Samples covering the acute and convalescent phases of COVID-19 were provided by collaborators in the United States, Italy and Spain. Samples were obtained from the ongoing ImmuneRACE study (first 160 participants) and from 1,000 to 1,500 subjects provided by 6 global collaborators. A freely available public database, intended as a resource for researchers studying the immune response to SARS-CoV-2, is where the repertoires were released. The prospective study material was composed of cDNA or gDNA derived from T cells, B-cell-depleted T cells, or PBMCs. HLA class I and class II types, where available, came from metadata supplied by the sample provider rather than from assay-based typing. Subjects who had been exposed to COVID-19, were actively infected with it, or had recovered from it provided the deeply sampled blood TCRbeta repertoires that made up the dataset. A de-identified subject ID, COVID-19 status, age in years and sex were almost always included in the sample metadata. On the study overall, not on this receptor specifically: The amount of clinical and demographic metadata varied by source and participant and was provided uncurated.

This receptor was identified in a woman under 40 who had recovered from COVID-19. Sequenced material: PBMCs or T cells enriched from blood (not recorded which).

This receptor has the CDR3 CASSRTGNEQYF. The sequenced DNA is TGTGCCAGCAGCAGGACAGGGAACGAGCAGTACTTC. The V and J genes are TRBV6-5 and TRBJ2-7; TRBD1 agrees with 8 junctional bases. As encoded in the germline V gene, CDR1 is MNHEY while CDR2 is SVGAGI. Inclusive of the bounding cysteine and phenylalanine, the CDR3 is 12 residues long. Here the CDR3 DNA is all that survives: 36 bases in frame from base 1. Germline trimming amounts to 6 bases on V and 5 bases on J, with 3 as the count of junction bases outside the gene matches.